Only a few counts were recorded for the clone carrying this T cell receptor beta chain. Original handling: The assay estimated nucleated cells by amplifying reference gene primers. Measured with immunoSEQ multiplex PCR; TCRdb has only the in-frame clones, and not every one. Clone size and the V and J calls come from that table; the DNA yielded D and trimming. Among about 670,000 clones, approximately 90% were seen once, and the ten largest hold approximately 0.3%. The data stem from a study of blood T cell repertoires in COVID-19. Study-wide context: Samples of COVID-19 (acute and convalescent) were obtained from the United States, Italy and Spain. PBMCs, B-cell-depleted T cells, or T cells were the source of the cDNA or gDNA that made up the material.

The CDR3 totals 17 residues. Trimming removed 2 bases at V and 0 bases at J, with 14 bases between. Germline CDR1 and CDR2: MGHRA and YSYEKL. Sequenced: peripheral blood. This receptor was taken from a woman aged 18-29 years with acute or convalescent COVID-19. The chain uses TRBV4-1 and TRBJ1-5, with TRBD1 as a possible D gene (6 bases). CDR3 region: CASSQTTGRYSNQPQHF. The CDR3 region has the DNA TGCGCCAGCAGCCAAACGACAGGACGGTATAGCAATCAGCCCCAGCATTTT.